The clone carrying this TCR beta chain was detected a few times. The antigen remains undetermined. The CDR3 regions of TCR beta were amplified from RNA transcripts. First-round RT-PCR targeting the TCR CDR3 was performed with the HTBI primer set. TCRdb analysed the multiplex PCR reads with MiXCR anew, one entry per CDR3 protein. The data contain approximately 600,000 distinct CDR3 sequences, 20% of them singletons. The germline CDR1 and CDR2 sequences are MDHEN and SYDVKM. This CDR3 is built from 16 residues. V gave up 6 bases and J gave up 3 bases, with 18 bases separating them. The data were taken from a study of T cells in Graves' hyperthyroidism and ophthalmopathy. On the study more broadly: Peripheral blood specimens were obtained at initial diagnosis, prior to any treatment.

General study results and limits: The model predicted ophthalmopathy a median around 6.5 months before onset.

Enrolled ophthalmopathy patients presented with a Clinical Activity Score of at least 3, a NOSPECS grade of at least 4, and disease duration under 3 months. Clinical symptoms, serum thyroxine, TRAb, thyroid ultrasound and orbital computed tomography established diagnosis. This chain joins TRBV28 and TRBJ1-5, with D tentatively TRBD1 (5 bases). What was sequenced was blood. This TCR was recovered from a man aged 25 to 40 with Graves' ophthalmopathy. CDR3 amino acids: CASSPVEGRANQPQHF. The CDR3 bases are TGTGCCAGCAGCCCAGTCGAGGGGCGGGCCAATCAGCCCCAGCATTTT. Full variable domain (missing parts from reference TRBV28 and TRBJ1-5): DVKVTQSSRYLVKRTGEKVFLECVQDMDHENMFWYRQDPGLGLRLIYFSYDVKMKEKGDIPEGYSVSREKKERFSLILESASTNQTSMYLCASSPVEGRANQPQHFGDGTRLSIL.